This T cell receptor (beta chain) was sequenced in a study of blood T cell repertoires in COVID-19. Study in general: Collection of acute and convalescent COVID-19 samples took place in the United States, Italy and Spain.

This CDR3 region has 17 residues. The protocol was immunoSEQ multiplex PCR, while the TCRdb copy is restricted to in-frame clones and leaves out a portion. This table holds 150,000 to 200,000 clones, around 75% found once. The TCR sequence derives from a woman aged 40-49 years with COVID-19, enrolled during active disease. Sequenced sample: peripheral blood. The chain joins TRBV21-1 to TRBJ1-1; the table's D call, TRBD1, was not checked against the DNA. TRBV21-1 is termed a pseudogene. The CDR3 loop is CASSSHPSTVLNTEAFF. The CDR3 nucleotides read TGTGCCAGCAGCTCCCACCCTTCGACAGTATTAAACACTGAAGCTTTCTTT.